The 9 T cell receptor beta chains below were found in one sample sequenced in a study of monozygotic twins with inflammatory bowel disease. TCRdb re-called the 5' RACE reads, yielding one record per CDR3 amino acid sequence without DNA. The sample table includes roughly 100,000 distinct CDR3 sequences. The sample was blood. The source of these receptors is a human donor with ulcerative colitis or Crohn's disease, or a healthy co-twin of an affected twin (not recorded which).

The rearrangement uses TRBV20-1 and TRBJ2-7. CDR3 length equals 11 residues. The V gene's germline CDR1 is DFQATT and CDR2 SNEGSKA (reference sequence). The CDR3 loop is CSAPDKAGRYF.

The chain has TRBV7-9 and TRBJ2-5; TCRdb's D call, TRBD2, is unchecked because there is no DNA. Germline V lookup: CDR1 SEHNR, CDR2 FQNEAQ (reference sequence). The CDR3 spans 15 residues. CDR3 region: CASSLLRDLQETQYF.

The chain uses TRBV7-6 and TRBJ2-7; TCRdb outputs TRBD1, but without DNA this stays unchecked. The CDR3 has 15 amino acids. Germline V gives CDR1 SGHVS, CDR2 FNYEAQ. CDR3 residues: CASSLDPGTTYEQYF.

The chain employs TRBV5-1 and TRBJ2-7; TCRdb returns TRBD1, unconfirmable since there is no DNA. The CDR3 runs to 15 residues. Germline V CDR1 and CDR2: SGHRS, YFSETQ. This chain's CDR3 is CASSVSRDTSYEQYF.

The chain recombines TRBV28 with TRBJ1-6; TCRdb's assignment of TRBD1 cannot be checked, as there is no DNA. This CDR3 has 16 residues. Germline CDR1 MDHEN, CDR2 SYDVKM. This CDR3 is CASSLQGQGPNSPLHF.

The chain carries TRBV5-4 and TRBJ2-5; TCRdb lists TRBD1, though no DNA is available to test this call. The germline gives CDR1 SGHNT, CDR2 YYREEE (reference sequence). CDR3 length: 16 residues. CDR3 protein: CASSRAGGQSQETQYF. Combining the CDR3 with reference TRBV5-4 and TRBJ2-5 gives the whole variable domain ETGVTQSPTHLIKTRGQQVTLRCSSQSGHNTVSWYQQALGQGPQFIFQYYREEENGRGNFPPRFSGLQFPNYSSELNVNALELDDSALYLCASSRAGGQSQETQYFGPGTRLLVL.

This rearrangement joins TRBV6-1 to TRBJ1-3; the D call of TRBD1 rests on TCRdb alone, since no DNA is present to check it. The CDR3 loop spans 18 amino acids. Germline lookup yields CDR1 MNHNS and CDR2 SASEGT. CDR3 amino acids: CASSGNPKRDSSGNTIYF.

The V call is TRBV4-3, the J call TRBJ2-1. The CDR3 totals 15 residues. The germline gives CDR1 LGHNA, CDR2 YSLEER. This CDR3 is CASSQKQGSYNEQFF.

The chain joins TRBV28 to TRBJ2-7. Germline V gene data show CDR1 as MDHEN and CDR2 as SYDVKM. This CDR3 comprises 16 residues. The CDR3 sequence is CASSNFEDRASYEQYF.